The rows below give T cell receptor beta chains drawn from one sample of a study of CD8 T cells in Susac syndrome. TCRdb itself ran the immunoSEQ multiplex PCR reads through MiXCR, one entry per CDR3 protein. The data contain about 180,000 distinct CDR3 sequences, approximately 95% of them singletons. Sequencing used CD8+ T cells from PBMCs. The receptors derive from a human donor with multiple sclerosis. Both conserved end residues are part of each CDR3. Each record gives: clone size, D gene, J gene, V gene, CDR3 DNA, CDR3 protein. D genes are given only for firm matches. The size of a clone is reported for some rows only, either as once, few or many, or as a class for expanded clones.

clone size: NA; D gene: TRBD1; J gene: TRBJ1-4; V gene: TRBV9; CDR3 DNA: TGTGCCAGCTGTCCGGGACAGGGTGTCCATGAAAAACTGTTTTTT; CDR3 protein: CASCPGQGVHEKLFF
clone size: once; D gene: TRBD2; J gene: TRBJ2-7; V gene: TRBV5-4; CDR3 DNA: TGTGCCAGCAGCTTGGGACTAGCGGGACCCCTTTCGGGGGAGCAGTACTTC; CDR3 protein: CASSLGLAGPLSGEQYF
clone size: NA; D gene: TRBD1; J gene: TRBJ1-6; V gene: TRBV7-8; CDR3 DNA: TGTGCCAGCAGCTTAACCCAGGGGGCTAATTCACCCCTCCACTTT; CDR3 protein: CASSLTQGANSPLHF
clone size: NA; D gene: TRBD2; J gene: TRBJ2-1; V gene: TRBV29-1; CDR3 DNA: TGCAGCGTGGGTGGGGCTAGCGGGAGTGATGAGCAGTTCTTC; CDR3 protein: CSVGGASGSDEQFF
clone size: NA; D gene: NA; J gene: TRBJ2-1; V gene: TRBV28; CDR3 DNA: TGTGCCAGCAGTCCATTGGACAGTTACAATGAGCAGTTCTTC; CDR3 protein: CASSPLDSYNEQFF
clone size: NA; D gene: NA; J gene: TRBJ2-1; V gene: TRBV5-1; CDR3 DNA: TGCGCCAGCAGCTTGGTCCAGGGGACGACCTACAATGAGCAGTTCTTC; CDR3 protein: CASSLVQGTTYNEQFF
clone size: NA; D gene: NA; J gene: TRBJ1-5; V gene: TRBV30; CDR3 DNA: TGTGCCTGGAGTGACGGTAGCAATCAGCCCCAGCATTTT; CDR3 protein: CAWSDGSNQPQHF
clone size: few; D gene: NA; J gene: TRBJ2-7; V gene: TRBV3-1; CDR3 DNA: TGTGCCAGCAGCCAAGAGGAGGGTCCGGACTCTCCCTACGAGCAGTACTTC; CDR3 protein: CASSQEEGPDSPYEQYF
clone size: NA; D gene: NA; J gene: TRBJ2-7; V gene: TRBV4-1; CDR3 DNA: TGCGCCAGCAGCCAAGCAAGCCATGTTTCCGAGCAGTACTTC; CDR3 protein: CASSQASHVSEQYF
clone size: NA; D gene: TRBD2; J gene: TRBJ2-1; V gene: TRBV7-6; CDR3 DNA: TGTGCCAGCAGCCACCCGGGGGTAGCGGGGGTCAATGAGCAGTTCTTC; CDR3 protein: CASSHPGVAGVNEQFF
clone size: NA; D gene: NA; J gene: TRBJ2-2; V gene: TRBV9; CDR3 DNA: TGTGCCAGCAGGACAGGACAGTCCGGGGAGCTGTTTTTT; CDR3 protein: CASRTGQSGELFF
clone size: NA; D gene: NA; J gene: TRBJ1-1; V gene: TRBV15; CDR3 DNA: TGTGCCACCAGCAGACCTGGACGGGGGCTCCCTGAAGCTTTCTTT; CDR3 protein: CATSRPGRGLPEAFF
clone size: once; D gene: NA; J gene: TRBJ2-3; V gene: TRBV19; CDR3 DNA: TGTGCCAGTAGTGCAGGGTCCGCCACAGATACGCAGTATTTT; CDR3 protein: CASSAGSATDTQYF
clone size: NA; D gene: NA; J gene: TRBJ2-3; V gene: TRBV27; CDR3 DNA: TGTGCCAGCAGTCCCCTCGGAGTCGATACGCAGTATTTT; CDR3 protein: CASSPLGVDTQYF
clone size: NA; D gene: NA; J gene: TRBJ1-1; V gene: TRBV25-1; CDR3 DNA: TGTGCCAGCAGGACAGGTGCGAACACTGAAGCTTTCTTT; CDR3 protein: CASRTGANTEAFF
clone size: once; D gene: TRBD1; J gene: TRBJ2-7; V gene: TRBV2; CDR3 DNA: TGTGCCAGCAGAGAAGGACAGGGTGGGTCCTACGAGCAGTACTTC; CDR3 protein: CASREGQGGSYEQYF
clone size: NA; D gene: TRBD1; J gene: TRBJ2-7; V gene: TRBV29-1; CDR3 DNA: TGCAGCGTAGTCACCGGGACAGACTCCTACGAGCAGTACTTC; CDR3 protein: CSVVTGTDSYEQYF
clone size: NA; D gene: NA; J gene: TRBJ1-1; V gene: TRBV21-1; CDR3 DNA: TGTGCCAACCCGAGGGGAGCAAAAGCTTTCTTT; CDR3 protein: CANPRGAKAFF
clone size: NA; D gene: NA; J gene: TRBJ2-5; V gene: TRBV20-1; CDR3 DNA: TGCAGTGCTAGAGATTGGAGGATGGAGACCCAGTACTTC; CDR3 protein: CSARDWRMETQYF
clone size: NA; D gene: NA; J gene: TRBJ1-6; V gene: TRBV12-3/TRBV12-4; CDR3 DNA: TGTGCCAGCAGTTTATTTCGGGGAAATTCACCCCTCCACTTT; CDR3 protein: CASSLFRGNSPLHF
clone size: NA; D gene: TRBD2; J gene: TRBJ2-3; V gene: TRBV29-1; CDR3 DNA: TGCAGCGTTGAATTCGTAGCGGGAGTGACAGATACGCAGTATTTT; CDR3 protein: CSVEFVAGVTDTQYF
clone size: once; D gene: NA; J gene: TRBJ2-7; V gene: TRBV15; CDR3 DNA: TGTGCCACCAGCAGAGAGGCGTCAGACTACGAGCAGTACTTC; CDR3 protein: CATSREASDYEQYF
clone size: NA; D gene: TRBD1; J gene: TRBJ1-2; V gene: TRBV6-6; CDR3 DNA: TGTGCCAGTACGAAAGGGGGCGGTTATGGCTACACCTTC; CDR3 protein: CASTKGGGYGYTF
clone size: NA; D gene: NA; J gene: TRBJ1-1; V gene: TRBV14; CDR3 DNA: TGTGCCAGCAGCCAAGACCTCAGACGGGTGAACACTGAAGCTTTCTTT; CDR3 protein: CASSQDLRRVNTEAFF
clone size: NA; D gene: NA; J gene: TRBJ2-2; V gene: TRBV14; CDR3 DNA: TGTGCCAGCAGCCAAAGCCTGGTCGGGGAGCTGTTTTTT; CDR3 protein: CASSQSLVGELFF
clone size: NA; D gene: NA; J gene: TRBJ2-7; V gene: TRBV27; CDR3 DNA: TGTGCCAGCAGCTCGGACTGGTCCTCCTACGAGCAGTACTTC; CDR3 protein: CASSSDWSSYEQYF
clone size: NA; D gene: NA; J gene: TRBJ1-1; V gene: TRBV6-1; CDR3 DNA: TGTGCCAGCAGTGTCCTCGCGGGCCATGGAGCTTTCTTT; CDR3 protein: CASSVLAGHGAFF
clone size: NA; D gene: TRBD1; J gene: TRBJ2-7; V gene: TRBV2; CDR3 DNA: TGTGCCAGCAGTCTTACGGGACAGCCGTCCTTC; CDR3 protein: CASSLTGQPSF
clone size: NA; D gene: TRBD1; J gene: TRBJ2-1; V gene: TRBV29-1; CDR3 DNA: TGCAGCGTTGAGGGACAGGGAGATTACAATGAGCAGTTCTTC; CDR3 protein: CSVEGQGDYNEQFF
clone size: NA; D gene: NA; J gene: TRBJ1-5; V gene: TRBV27; CDR3 DNA: TGTGCCAGCAGTTTATCAGGAACCAGGAATCAGCCCCAGCATTTT; CDR3 protein: CASSLSGTRNQPQHF